The 16 T cell receptor beta chains in this list originate from one sample, sequenced in a study of CXCR3-negative and CXCR3-positive naive CD8 T cells. Libraries were UMI-labeled 5' RACE TRB cDNA. TCRdb re-called the 5' RACE reads; one entry per CDR3 protein, DNA not given. Its clone listing holds roughly 86,000 distinct CDR3 sequences. Sequenced: naive CXCR3- CD8+ T cells from blood. Subset specified: CD45RO-CCR7+CD27+CD95- naive CD8+ T cells lacking CXCR3 (TNR3-). The receptors come from a human donor in good health. Some clones in this sample may be carry-over from other donors' samples.

The chain uses TRBV5-1 and TRBJ2-5; checking the TCRdb D call of TRBD2 is not possible without DNA. The V gene's germline CDR1 is SGHRS and CDR2 YFSETQ. The CDR3 extends over 16 amino acids. Here the CDR3 reads CASSLSGEGSEETQYF.

The CDR3 sequence is CASRVEQSSYNEQFF. The chain recombines TRBV28 with TRBJ2-1. CDR1 and CDR2 from the germline V gene are MDHEN and SYDVKM. The CDR3 extends over 15 amino acids.

J is TRBJ2-5 and V is TRBV28. The CDR3 loop spans 11 amino acids. CDR1 and CDR2 (germline): MDHEN, SYDVKM. CDR3 loop: CASSLRQTQYF.

The gene calls are TRBV6-5 and TRBJ2-1; TCRdb outputs TRBD1, but without DNA this stays unchecked. The CDR3 contains 15 residues. Germline V gene lookup returns CDR1 MNHEY and CDR2 SVGAGI. This CDR3 reads CASTHRVGSGNEQFF.

This chain joins TRBV12-3 or TRBV12-4 and TRBJ2-7; TCRdb's D gene call, TRBD1, goes unchecked for lack of DNA. This CDR3 contains 16 residues. The CDR3 reads CASSFLGQGISYEQYF.

CDR3 amino acids: CASSLSAVYEQYF. The chain has TRBV7-8 and TRBJ2-7. Germline CDR1 SGHVS, CDR2 FQNEAQ. The CDR3 loop spans 13 amino acids.

V gene TRBV29-1 combines with J gene TRBJ1-3; the TRBD1 assignment by TCRdb is unverifiable without DNA. Per germline, CDR1 SQVTM and CDR2 ANQGSEA. The CDR3 is 13 residues long. The CDR3 loop is CSVKAGAGNTIYF.

CDR3 residues: CSASPGRTTYEQYF. The rearrangement links TRBV29-1 to TRBJ2-7; as DNA is missing, the TRBD2 call by TCRdb cannot be tested. This CDR3 has 14 amino acids. CDR1 is SQVTM, CDR2 ANQGSEA, per germline.

The chain joins TRBV11-2 to TRBJ1-1; absent DNA, TCRdb's TRBD1 call cannot be checked. Germline CDR1 and CDR2: SGHAT and FQNNGV. This CDR3 comprises 14 residues. The CDR3 region is CASSSTGAPTEAFF.

This chain connects TRBV29-1 to TRBJ1-2. CDR1 and CDR2 (germline): SQVTM, ANQGSEA. This CDR3 is 13 amino acids long. The CDR3 sequence: CSVTGDLGYGYTF.

The chain couples TRBV19 to TRBJ1-2; the D call from TCRdb, TRBD1, cannot be confirmed without DNA. The CDR3 runs to 13 residues. CDR1 LNHDA and CDR2 SQIVND come from the germline V gene (reference sequence). CDR3 amino acids: CASSLGQDYGYTF.

This chain connects TRBV7-9 to TRBJ2-7; TCRdb outputs TRBD1, but without DNA this stays unchecked. Germline loops: CDR1 SEHNR, CDR2 FQNEAQ (reference sequence). This CDR3 has 14 amino acids. The CDR3 region is CASSFRDAPYEQYF. The full variable domain, in which reference TRBV7-9 and TRBJ2-7 provide the parts outside the CDR3, is DTGVSQNPRHKITKRGQNVTFRCDPISEHNRLYWYRQTLGQGPEFLTYFQNEAQLEKSRLLSDRFSAERPKGSFSTLEIQRTEQGDSAMYLCASSFRDAPYEQYFGPGTRLTVT.

The genes are TRBV5-4 and TRBJ2-5; TCRdb returns TRBD2, unconfirmable since there is no DNA. Germline CDR1 SGHNT, CDR2 YYREEE (reference sequence). The CDR3 contains 16 residues. The CDR3 reads CASSLRLAGVTETQYF.

The gene calls are TRBV7-8 and TRBJ2-5; there is no DNA to check the TCRdb D call of TRBD1. Germline V CDR1 and CDR2: SGHVS, FQNEAQ. The CDR3 length is 15 residues. The CDR3 reads CASSWGDSSGETQYF.

The V call is TRBV28, the J call TRBJ2-7; TCRdb proposes TRBD2, but this gene call is untestable without DNA. Germline V gene lookup returns CDR1 MDHEN and CDR2 SYDVKM. The CDR3 totals 13 residues. This CDR3 reads CASSYGGSYEQYF.

J is TRBJ2-3 and V is TRBV4-1. Germline V gene sequence: CDR1 MGHRA, CDR2 YSYEKL. The length of the CDR3 is 16 residues. The CDR3 reads CASSQHFSEYTDTQYF.